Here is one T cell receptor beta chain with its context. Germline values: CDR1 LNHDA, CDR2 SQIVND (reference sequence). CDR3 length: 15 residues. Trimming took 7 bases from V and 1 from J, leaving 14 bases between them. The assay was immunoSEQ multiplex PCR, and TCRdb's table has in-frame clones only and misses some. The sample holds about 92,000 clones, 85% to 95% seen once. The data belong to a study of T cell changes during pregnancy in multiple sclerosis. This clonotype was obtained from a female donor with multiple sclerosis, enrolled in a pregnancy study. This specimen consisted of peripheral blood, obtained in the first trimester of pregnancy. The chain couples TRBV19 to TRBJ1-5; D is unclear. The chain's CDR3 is CASISSTMSNQPQHF. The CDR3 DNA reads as TGTGCCAGTATATCTTCCACAATGAGCAATCAGCCCCAGCATTTT.